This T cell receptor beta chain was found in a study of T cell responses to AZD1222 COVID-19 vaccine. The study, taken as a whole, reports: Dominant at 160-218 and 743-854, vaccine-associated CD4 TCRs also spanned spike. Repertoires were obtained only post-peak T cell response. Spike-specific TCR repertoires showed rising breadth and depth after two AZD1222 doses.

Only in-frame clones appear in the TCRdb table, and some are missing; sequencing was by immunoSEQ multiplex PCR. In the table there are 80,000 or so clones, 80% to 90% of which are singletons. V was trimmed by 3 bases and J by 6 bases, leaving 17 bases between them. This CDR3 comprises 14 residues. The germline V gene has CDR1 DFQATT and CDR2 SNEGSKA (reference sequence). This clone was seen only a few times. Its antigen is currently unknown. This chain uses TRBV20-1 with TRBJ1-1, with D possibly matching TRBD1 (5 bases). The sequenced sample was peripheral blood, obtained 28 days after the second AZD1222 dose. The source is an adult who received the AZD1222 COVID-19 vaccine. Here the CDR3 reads CSASTGPPGPEAFF. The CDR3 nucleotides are TGCAGTGCTAGTACAGGTCCCCCGGGCCCTGAAGCTTTCTTT.